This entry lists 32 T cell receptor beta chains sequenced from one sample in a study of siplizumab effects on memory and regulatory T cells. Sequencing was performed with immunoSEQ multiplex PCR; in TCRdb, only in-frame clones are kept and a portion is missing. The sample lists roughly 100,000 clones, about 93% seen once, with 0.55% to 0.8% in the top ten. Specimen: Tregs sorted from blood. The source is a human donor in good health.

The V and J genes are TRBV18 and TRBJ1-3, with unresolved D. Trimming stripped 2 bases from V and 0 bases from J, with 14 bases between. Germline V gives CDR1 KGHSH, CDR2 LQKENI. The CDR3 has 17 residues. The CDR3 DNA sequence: TGTGCCAGCTCACCAGCCGCAAACTGGTTCTCTGGAAACACCATATATTTT. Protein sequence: CASSPAANWFSGNTIYF.

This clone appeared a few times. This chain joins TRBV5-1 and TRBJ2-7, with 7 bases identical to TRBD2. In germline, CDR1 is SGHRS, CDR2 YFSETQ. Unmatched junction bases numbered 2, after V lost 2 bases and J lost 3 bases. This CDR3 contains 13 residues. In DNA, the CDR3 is TGCGCCAGCAGCTTTTCTAGCGGCTACGAGCAGTACTTC. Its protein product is CASSFSSGYEQYF.

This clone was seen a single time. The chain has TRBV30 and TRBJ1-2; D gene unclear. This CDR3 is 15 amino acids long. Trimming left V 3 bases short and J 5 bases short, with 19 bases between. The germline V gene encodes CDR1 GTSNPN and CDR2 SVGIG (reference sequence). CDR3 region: CAWSGPSEGFYGYTF. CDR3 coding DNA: TGTGCCTGGAGCGGTCCGTCGGAGGGTTTTTATGGCTACACCTTC.

CDR3: CASSFWGTRANYGYTF. The CDR3 nucleotides read TGTGCCAGCAGCTTCTGGGGGACAAGAGCTAACTATGGCTACACCTTC. The V gene is TRBV5-6, the J gene TRBJ1-2; TRBD1 might be the D (6 bases). Germline assignment: CDR1 SGHDT and CDR2 YYEEEE. The V end lost 2 bases, the J end lost 0 bases, and 14 bases lay between the germline ends. The CDR3 covers 16 residues. Full variable domain (outside the CDR3, taken from reference TRBV5-6 and TRBJ1-2): DAGVTQSPTHLIKTRGQQVTLRCSPKSGHDTVSWYQQALGQGPQFIFQYYEEEERQRGNFPDRFSGHQFPNYSSELNVNALLLGDSALYLCASSFWGTRANYGYTFGSGTRLTVV.

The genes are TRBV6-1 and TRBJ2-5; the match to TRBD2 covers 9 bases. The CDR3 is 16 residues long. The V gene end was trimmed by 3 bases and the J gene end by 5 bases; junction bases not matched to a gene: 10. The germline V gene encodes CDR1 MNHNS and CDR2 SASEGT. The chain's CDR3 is CASSDVQRGVSETQYF. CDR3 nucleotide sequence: TGTGCCAGCAGTGATGTTCAGCGGGGGGTTTCGGAGACCCAGTACTTC.

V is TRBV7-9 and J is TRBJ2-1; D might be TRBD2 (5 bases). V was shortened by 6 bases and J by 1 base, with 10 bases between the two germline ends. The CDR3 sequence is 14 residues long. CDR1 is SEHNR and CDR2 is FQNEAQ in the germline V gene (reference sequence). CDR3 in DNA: TGTGCCAGCAGGGCGGAGGCGTCCTACAATGAGCAGTTCTTC. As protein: CASRAEASYNEQFF. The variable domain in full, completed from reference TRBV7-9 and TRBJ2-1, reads DTGVSQNPRHKITKRGQNVTFRCDPISEHNRLYWYRQTLGQGPEFLTYFQNEAQLEKSRLLSDRFSAERPKGSFSTLEIQRTEQGDSAMYLCASRAEASYNEQFFGPGTRLTVL.

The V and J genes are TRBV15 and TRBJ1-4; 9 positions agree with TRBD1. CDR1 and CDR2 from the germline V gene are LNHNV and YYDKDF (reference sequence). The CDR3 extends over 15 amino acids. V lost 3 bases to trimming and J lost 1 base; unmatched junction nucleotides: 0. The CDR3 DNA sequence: TGTGCCACCAGCAGGGGACAGGGAACTAATGAAAAACTGTTTTTT. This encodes CATSRGQGTNEKLFF.

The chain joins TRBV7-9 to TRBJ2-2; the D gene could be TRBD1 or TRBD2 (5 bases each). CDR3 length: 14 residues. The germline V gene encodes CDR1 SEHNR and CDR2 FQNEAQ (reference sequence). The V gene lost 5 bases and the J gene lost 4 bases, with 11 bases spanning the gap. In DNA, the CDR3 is TGTGCCAGCAGCCCTAGCAGGGTCACCGGGGAGCTGTTTTTT. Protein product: CASSPSRVTGELFF.

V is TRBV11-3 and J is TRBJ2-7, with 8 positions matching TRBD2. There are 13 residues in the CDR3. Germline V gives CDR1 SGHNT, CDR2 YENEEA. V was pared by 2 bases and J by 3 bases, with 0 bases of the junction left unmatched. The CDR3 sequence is CASSLRGGYEQYF. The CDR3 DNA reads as TGTGCCAGCAGCTTACGGGGGGGCTACGAGCAGTACTTC.

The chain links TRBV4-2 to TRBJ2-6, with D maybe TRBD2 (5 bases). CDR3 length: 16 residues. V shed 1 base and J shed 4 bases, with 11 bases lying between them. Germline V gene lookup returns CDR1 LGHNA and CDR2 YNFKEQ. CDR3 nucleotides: TGTGCCAGCAGCCAAGCAACGACTACCGGGGCCAACGTCCTGACTTTC. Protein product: CASSQATTTGANVLTF.

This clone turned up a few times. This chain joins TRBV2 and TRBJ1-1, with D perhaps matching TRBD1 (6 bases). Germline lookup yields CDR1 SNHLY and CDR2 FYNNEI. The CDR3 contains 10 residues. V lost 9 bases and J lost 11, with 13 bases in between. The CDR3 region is CASTTGIAFF. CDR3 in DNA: TGTGCCAGTACTACAGGGATTGCTTTCTTT.

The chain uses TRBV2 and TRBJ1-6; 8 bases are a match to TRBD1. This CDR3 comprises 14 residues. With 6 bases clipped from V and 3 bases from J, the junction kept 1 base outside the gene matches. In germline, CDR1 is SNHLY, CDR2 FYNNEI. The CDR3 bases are TGTGCCAGCAGCGGACAGGGCTATAATTCACCCCTCCACTTT. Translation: CASSGQGYNSPLHF.

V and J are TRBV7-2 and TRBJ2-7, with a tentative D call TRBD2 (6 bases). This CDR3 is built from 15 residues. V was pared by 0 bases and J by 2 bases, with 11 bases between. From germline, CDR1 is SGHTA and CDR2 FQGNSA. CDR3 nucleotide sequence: TGTGCCAGCAGCTTAGCTCGACTAGGGCCCTACGAGCAGTACTTC. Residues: CASSLARLGPYEQYF.

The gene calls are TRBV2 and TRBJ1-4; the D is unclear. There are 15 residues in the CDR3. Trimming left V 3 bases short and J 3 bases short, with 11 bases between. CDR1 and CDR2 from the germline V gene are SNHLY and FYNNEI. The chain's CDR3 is CASSDSSRANEKLFF. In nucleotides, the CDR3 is TGTGCCAGCAGTGACAGCAGCCGGGCTAATGAAAAACTGTTTTTT.

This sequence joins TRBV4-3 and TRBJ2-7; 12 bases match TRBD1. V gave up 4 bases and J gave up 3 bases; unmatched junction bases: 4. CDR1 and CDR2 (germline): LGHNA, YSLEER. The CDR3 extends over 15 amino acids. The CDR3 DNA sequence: TGCGCCAGCAGCCCCGGGACAGGGGGCTTCTACGAGCAGTACTTC. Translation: CASSPGTGGFYEQYF.

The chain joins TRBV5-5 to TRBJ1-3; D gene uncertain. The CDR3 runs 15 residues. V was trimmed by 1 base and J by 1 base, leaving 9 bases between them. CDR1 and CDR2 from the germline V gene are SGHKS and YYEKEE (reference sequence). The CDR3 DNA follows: TGTGCCAGCAGCTTGTTGCCGGGTTCTGGAAACACCATATATTTT. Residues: CASSLLPGSGNTIYF.

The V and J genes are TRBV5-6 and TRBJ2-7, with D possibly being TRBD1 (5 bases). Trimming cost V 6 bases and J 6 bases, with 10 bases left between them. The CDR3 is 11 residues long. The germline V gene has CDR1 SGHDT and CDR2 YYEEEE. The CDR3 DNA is TGTGCCAGCAACGCAGGGTTCGAGCAGTACTTC. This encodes CASNAGFEQYF. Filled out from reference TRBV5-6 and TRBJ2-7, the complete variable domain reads DAGVTQSPTHLIKTRGQQVTLRCSPKSGHDTVSWYQQALGQGPQFIFQYYEEEERQRGNFPDRFSGHQFPNYSSELNVNALLLGDSALYLCASNAGFEQYFGPGTRLTVT.

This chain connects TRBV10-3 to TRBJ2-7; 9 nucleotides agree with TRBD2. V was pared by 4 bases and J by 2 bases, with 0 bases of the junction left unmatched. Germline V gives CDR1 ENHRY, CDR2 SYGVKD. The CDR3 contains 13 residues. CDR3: CAISVAGAYEQYF. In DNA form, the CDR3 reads TGTGCCATCAGTGTAGCGGGGGCCTACGAGCAGTACTTC.

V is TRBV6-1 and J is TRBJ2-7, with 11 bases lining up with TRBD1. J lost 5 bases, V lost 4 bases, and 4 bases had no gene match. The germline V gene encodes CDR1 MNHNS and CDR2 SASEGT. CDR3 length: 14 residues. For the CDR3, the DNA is TGTGCCAGCAGTGTTCGGGACAGGGGGGACGAGCAGTACTTC. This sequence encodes CASSVRDRGDEQYF.

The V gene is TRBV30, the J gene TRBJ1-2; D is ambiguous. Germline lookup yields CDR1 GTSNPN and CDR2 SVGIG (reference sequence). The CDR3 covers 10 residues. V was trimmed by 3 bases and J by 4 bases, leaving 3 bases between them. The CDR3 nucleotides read TGTGCCTGGAGAAGCTATGGCTACACCTTC. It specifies CAWRSYGYTF.

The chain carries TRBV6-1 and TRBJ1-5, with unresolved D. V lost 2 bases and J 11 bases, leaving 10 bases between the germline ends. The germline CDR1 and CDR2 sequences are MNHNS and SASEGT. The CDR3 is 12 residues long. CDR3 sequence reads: CASSELYMSQHF. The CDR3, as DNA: TGTGCCAGCAGTGAATTATATATGTCCCAGCATTTT.

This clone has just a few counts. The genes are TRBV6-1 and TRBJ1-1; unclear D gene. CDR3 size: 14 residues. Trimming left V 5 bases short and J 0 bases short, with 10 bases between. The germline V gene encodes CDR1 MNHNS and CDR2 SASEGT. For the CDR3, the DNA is TGTGCCAGCAGTACTGTCCGGCTGAACACTGAAGCTTTCTTT. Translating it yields CASSTVRLNTEAFF.

CDR3 protein: CASSIVGYVTGELFF. The CDR3 DNA sequence: TGTGCCAGTAGTATAGTGGGATACGTCACCGGGGAGCTGTTTTTT. V usage is TRBV19 and J usage is TRBJ2-2; D unresolved. The CDR3 runs 15 residues. Trimming pared 1 base from V and 4 bases from J, leaving 10 bases between. The germline V gene has CDR1 LNHDA and CDR2 SQIVND (reference sequence). The full variable domain, its missing parts supplied by reference TRBV19 and TRBJ2-2, is DGGITQSPKYLFRKEGQNVTLSCEQNLNHDAMYWYRQDPGQGLRLIYYSQIVNDFQKGDIAEGYSVSREKKESFPLTVTSAQKNPTAFYLCASSIVGYVTGELFFGEGSRLTVL.

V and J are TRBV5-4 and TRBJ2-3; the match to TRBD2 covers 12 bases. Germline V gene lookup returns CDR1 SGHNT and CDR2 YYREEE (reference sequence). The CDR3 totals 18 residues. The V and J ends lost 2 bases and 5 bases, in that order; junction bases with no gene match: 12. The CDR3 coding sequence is TGTGCCAGCAGCTTACAGCGGCTAGCGGGGGGGCAGGGAGATACGCAGTATTTT. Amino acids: CASSLQRLAGGQGDTQYF.

CDR3 sequence reads: CASSFNSGQGVKLFF. DNA of the CDR3: TGTGCCAGCAGCTTCAACTCGGGACAGGGGGTTAAACTGTTTTTT. V gene TRBV7-9 combines with J gene TRBJ1-4, with 11 bases matching TRBD1. V lost 3 bases and J lost 11; bases outside the gene matches: 8. Germline V CDR1 and CDR2: SEHNR, FQNEAQ (reference sequence). The CDR3 covers 15 residues. Drawing the rest from reference TRBV7-9 and TRBJ1-4, the complete variable domain is DTGVSQNPRHKITKRGQNVTFRCDPISEHNRLYWYRQTLGQGPEFLTYFQNEAQLEKSRLLSDRFSAERPKGSFSTLEIQRTEQGDSAMYLCASSFNSGQGVKLFFGSGTQLSVL.

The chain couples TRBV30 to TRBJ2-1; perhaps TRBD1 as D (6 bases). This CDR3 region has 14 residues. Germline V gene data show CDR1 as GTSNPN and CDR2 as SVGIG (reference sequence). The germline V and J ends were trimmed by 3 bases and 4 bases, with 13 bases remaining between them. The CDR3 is CAWSPTGRYNEQFF. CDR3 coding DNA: TGTGCCTGGAGCCCGACAGGACGGTACAATGAGCAGTTCTTC.

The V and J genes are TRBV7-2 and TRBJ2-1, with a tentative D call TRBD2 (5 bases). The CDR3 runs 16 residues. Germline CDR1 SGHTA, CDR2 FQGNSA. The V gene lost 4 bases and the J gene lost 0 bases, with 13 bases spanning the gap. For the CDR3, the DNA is TGTGCCAGCAGCTCGACCGGGATCCACTCCTACAATGAGCAGTTCTTC. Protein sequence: CASSSTGIHSYNEQFF.

CDR3 DNA sequence: TGTGCCTGTACAGGGTTTGATTCACCCCTCCACTTT. This gives the protein CACTGFDSPLHF. This chain links TRBV30 with TRBJ1-6, with D possibly TRBD1 on 6 matching bases. Deletions cut 6 bases from V and 8 bases from J, with 11 bases between. In germline, CDR1 is GTSNPN, CDR2 SVGIG (reference sequence). The CDR3 extends over 12 amino acids.

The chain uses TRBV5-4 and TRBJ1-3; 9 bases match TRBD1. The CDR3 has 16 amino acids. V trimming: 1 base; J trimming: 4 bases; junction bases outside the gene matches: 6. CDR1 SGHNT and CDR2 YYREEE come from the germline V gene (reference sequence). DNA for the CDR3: TGTGCCAGCAGCTTGATCGGGACAGGGAGAGGAAACACCATATATTTT. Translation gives CASSLIGTGRGNTIYF.

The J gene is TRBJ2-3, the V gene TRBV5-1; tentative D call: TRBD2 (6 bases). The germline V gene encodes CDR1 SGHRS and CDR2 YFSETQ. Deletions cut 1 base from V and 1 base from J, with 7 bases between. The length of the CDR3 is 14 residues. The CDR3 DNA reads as TGCGCCAGCAGCTTGAGACTAGGCACAGATACGCAGTATTTT. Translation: CASSLRLGTDTQYF.

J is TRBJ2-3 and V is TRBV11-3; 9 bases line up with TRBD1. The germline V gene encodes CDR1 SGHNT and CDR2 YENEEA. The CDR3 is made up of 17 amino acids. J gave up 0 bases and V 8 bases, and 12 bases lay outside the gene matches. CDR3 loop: CASAWSWTGDSTDTQYF. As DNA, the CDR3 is TGTGCCAGCGCTTGGTCCTGGACAGGGGATAGCACAGATACGCAGTATTTT.

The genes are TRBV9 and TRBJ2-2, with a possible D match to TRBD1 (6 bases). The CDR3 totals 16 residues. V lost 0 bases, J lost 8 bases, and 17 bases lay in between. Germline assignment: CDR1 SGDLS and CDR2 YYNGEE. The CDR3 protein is CASSVATGTPKGELFF. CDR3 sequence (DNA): TGTGCCAGCAGCGTAGCTACAGGGACCCCTAAAGGGGAGCTGTTTTTT.